A selection of T cell receptor beta chains follows, all from one sample in a study of T cells in Graves' hyperthyroidism and ophthalmopathy. TCRdb reanalysed the multiplex PCR reads using MiXCR and keeps one entry per CDR3 protein. The sample carries fewer than 400,000 distinct CDR3 sequences, around an eighth recorded once. The sequencing sample was made of blood. The source is a man over 45 with Graves' ophthalmopathy. The CDR3 runs from the conserved cysteine through the conserved F or W. A D gene is named only where the DNA matches it firmly. The size of a clone is reported for some rows only, either as once, few or many, or as a class for expanded clones.

j_call | clone_size | v_call | d_call | cdr3_nt | cdr3_aa
TRBJ2-7 | NA | TRBV30 | NA | TGTGCCTGGAACCGCGGGCGAGACTACGAGCAGTACTTC | CAWNRGRDYEQYF
TRBJ1-4 | NA | TRBV7-9 | TRBD1 | TGTGCCAGCGGACCGGGACAGGCTGAAAAACTGTTTTTT | CASGPGQAEKLFF
TRBJ2-1 | many | TRBV20-1 | NA | TGCAGTGCACCTAAGGTTGGGGCCCCTTTCAATGAGCAGTTCTTC | CSAPKVGAPFNEQFF
TRBJ2-7 | many | TRBV29-1 | NA | TGCAGCGTTGAAGCGGACAGCGGTTACGAGCAGTACTTC | CSVEADSGYEQYF
TRBJ1-2 | NA | TRBV20-1 | NA | TGCAGTGCTCCACCCGGTGGGACCGGGGGGACTAACTATGGCTACACCTTC | CSAPPGGTGGTNYGYTF
TRBJ2-4 | many | TRBV11-2 | TRBD1 | TGTGCCAGCAGCTTACAGGGGGTTAAAAACATTCAGTACTTC | CASSLQGVKNIQYF
TRBJ2-1 | many | TRBV2 | TRBD2 | TGTGCCAGCAGTGATCGGACTAGCGGATACAATGAGCAGTTCTTC | CASSDRTSGYNEQFF
TRBJ2-2 | NA | TRBV3-1 | NA | TGCGCCAGCAGCCTCTCCCGGGTGTTGACCGGGGAGCTGTTTTTT | CASSLSRVLTGELFF
TRBJ2-1 | many | TRBV11-2 | NA | TGTGCCAGCAGCACAGGGACCATCTACAATGAGCAGTTCTTC | CASSTGTIYNEQFF
TRBJ2-1 | NA | TRBV10-3 | NA | TGTGCCATCAGTGAGATTGGGTATGATGAGCAGTTCTTC | CAISEIGYDEQFF
TRBJ2-3 | many | TRBV5-1 | NA | TGCGCCAGCAGCTTAACCGGGACTTCCAGCACAGATACGCAGTATTTT | CASSLTGTSSTDTQYF
TRBJ1-1 | few | TRBV6-5 | NA | TGTGCCAGCAGTTACTCGGTGGGTGGTGAGGGTGAAGCTTTCTTT | CASSYSVGGEGEAFF
TRBJ2-6 | many | TRBV20-1 | NA | TGCAGTGCCAGAACGCCCTCAGGGGTCTCTGGGGCCAACGTCCTGACTTTC | CSARTPSGVSGANVLTF
TRBJ2-7 | many | TRBV7-8 | TRBD2 | TGTGCCAGCAGCTTAGAGCCCCTAGCGGGAGCCCACGAGCAGTACTTC | CASSLEPLAGAHEQYF
TRBJ2-1 | few | TRBV20-1 | TRBD2 | TGCAGTGCTAGTAGCGGGGGGGGGGGGGATGAGCAGTTCTTC | CSASSGGGGDEQFF
TRBJ1-1 | NA | TRBV28 | NA | TGTGCCAGCAGTACGACCGGGACAACGGGTTTGGTTGAAGCTTTCTTT | CASSTTGTTGLVEAFF
TRBJ2-1 | many | TRBV20-1 | NA | TGCAGTGCTAGAGATCTGGGGGAGCGATCCTACAATGAGCAGTTCTTC | CSARDLGERSYNEQFF
TRBJ2-4 | many | TRBV2 | TRBD1 | TGTGCCAGCAGCGCCAAAAGGGACAGCTTCAAAAACATTCAGTACTTC | CASSAKRDSFKNIQYF
TRBJ2-1 | many | TRBV27 | NA | TGTGCCAGCAGTTTAGCTCAGGGGATATTCAATGAGCAGTTCTTC | CASSLAQGIFNEQFF
TRBJ2-1 | many | TRBV7-3 | TRBD2 | TGTGCCAGCAGCACAACTAGCGGGCCCTACAATGAGCAGTTCTTC | CASSTTSGPYNEQFF
TRBJ2-7 | many | TRBV11-2 | NA | TGTGCCAGCAGCACGCTTGCGGGGAGCTCCTACGAGCAGTACTTC | CASSTLAGSSYEQYF
TRBJ2-5 | few | TRBV19 | TRBD2 | TGTGCCAGTAGTACCAGACTAGCGGGAGTCGGAGGGACCCAGTACTTC | CASSTRLAGVGGTQYF
TRBJ1-1 | many | TRBV3-1 | TRBD1 | TGTGCCAGCAGCCCCCGACAGGGGTATGAGACTGAAGCTTTCTTT | CASSPRQGYETEAFF
TRBJ1-6 | many | TRBV7-9 | NA | TGTGCCAGCAGCTTAGTAGTTCAAACAGCTTCACCCCTCCACTTT | CASSLVVQTASPLHF
TRBJ2-1 | many | TRBV28 | TRBD2 | TGTGCCAGCAGTTCTGCCCCCAAGCGGGGGGGAGTGGGTGAGCAGTTCTTC | CASSSAPKRGGVGEQFF
TRBJ2-7 | many | TRBV6-1 | TRBD2 | TGTGCCAGCAGTGAAGCGCAGAAGCGGGGGACGAGAGAGCAGTACTTC | CASSEAQKRGTREQYF
TRBJ2-1 | few | TRBV3-1 | TRBD2 | TGTGCCAGCAGCCAAAGAGCGGGGGGAAATGAGCAGTTCTTC | CASSQRAGGNEQFF
TRBJ2-3 | NA | TRBV7-2 | NA | TGTGCCAGCAGCTTATGGAATACGCAGTATTTT | CASSLWNTQYF
TRBJ1-1 | NA | TRBV19 | NA | TGTATGACGACGCTGAACACTGAAGCTTTCTTT | CMTTLNTEAFF
TRBJ1-5 | few | TRBV6-1 | NA | TGTGCCAGCAGTGACAGGGAGAGGTTTAGCAATCAGCCCCAGCATTTT | CASSDRERFSNQPQHF
TRBJ2-7 | many | TRBV10-1 | NA | TGCGCCAGCAGTGACGGCGGGACGGATCTTTACGAGCAGTACTTC | CASSDGGTDLYEQYF
TRBJ2-7 | NA | TRBV2 | TRBD1 | TGTGCCAGCAAAAGACAGGGCTACGAGCAGTACTTC | CASKRQGYEQYF
TRBJ2-3 | many | TRBV18 | NA | TGTGCCAGCTCACCGGTGTCGCAAATCACAGATACGCAGTATTTT | CASSPVSQITDTQYF
TRBJ2-7 | NA | TRBV7-6 | NA | TGTGCCAGCAGCGAGGGGGCGGGGAATTACTACGAGCAGTACTTC | CASSEGAGNYYEQYF
TRBJ1-1 | many | TRBV10-2 | NA | TGCGCCAGCAGTGGGTATGGTGGTCGGAGTGAGGGCACTGAAGCTTTCTTT | CASSGYGGRSEGTEAFF
TRBJ2-1 | NA | TRBV19 | TRBD2 | TGTGCCAGTAGTATAGACGGGACTAGATACTACAATGAGCAGTTCTTC | CASSIDGTRYYNEQFF
TRBJ2-3 | many | TRBV5-4 | NA | TGTGCCAGCAGCCCGATAAGGTCTCAGGGAGTTGCGACAGATACGCAGTATTTT | CASSPIRSQGVATDTQYF
TRBJ1-1 | once | TRBV30 | NA | TGTGCCTGGCGACGGGGGCTCTTAGAAGCTTTCTTT | CAWRRGLLEAFF
TRBJ1-2 | few | TRBV20-1 | NA | TGCAGTGCACAAGCTAACTATGGCTACACCTTC | CSAQANYGYTF
TRBJ2-5 | many | TRBV7-8 | NA | TGTGCCAGCAGCGAACAGGTTCCCGCAGAGACCCAGTACTTC | CASSEQVPAETQYF
TRBJ2-5 | NA | TRBV24-1 | TRBD2 | TGTGCCACCAGTGATTTCCTAGCGGGAGAGGTGGAAGAGACCCAGTACTTC | CATSDFLAGEVEETQYF
TRBJ2-4 | NA | TRBV5-1 | NA | TGCGCCAGCAGCCGGGACCCCGGGGCGGTCGGAGCCATTCAGTACTTC | CASSRDPGAVGAIQYF
TRBJ2-7 | NA | TRBV10-3 | TRBD2 | TGTGCCATCAGTGAATGGACTAGTTCGACCTACGAGCAGTACTTC | CAISEWTSSTYEQYF